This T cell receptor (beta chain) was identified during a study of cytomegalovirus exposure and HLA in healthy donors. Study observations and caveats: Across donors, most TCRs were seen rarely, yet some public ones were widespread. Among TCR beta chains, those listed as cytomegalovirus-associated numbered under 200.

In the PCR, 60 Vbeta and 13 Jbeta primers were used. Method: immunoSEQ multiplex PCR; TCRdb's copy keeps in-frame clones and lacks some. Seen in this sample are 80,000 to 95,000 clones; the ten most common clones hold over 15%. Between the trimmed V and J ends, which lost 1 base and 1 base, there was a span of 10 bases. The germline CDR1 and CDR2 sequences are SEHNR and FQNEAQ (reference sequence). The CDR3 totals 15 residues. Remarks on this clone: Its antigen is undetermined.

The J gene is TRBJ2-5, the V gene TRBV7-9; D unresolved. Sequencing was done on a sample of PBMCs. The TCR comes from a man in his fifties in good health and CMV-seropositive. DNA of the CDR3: TGTGCCAGCAGCTTAGGGGCAGATCTCCAAGAGACCCAGTACTTC. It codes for CASSLGADLQETQYF.